This passage covers 15 T cell receptor beta chains from one sample sequenced in a study of OX40 agonist ivuxolimab in advanced cancers. Only in-frame clones appear in the TCRdb table, and some are missing; sequencing was by immunoSEQ multiplex PCR. The table records some 37,000 clones, roughly 82% of them present only once. The sample in question was CD4+ or CD8+ T cells sorted from blood, obtained in a trial of the OX40 agonist ivuxolimab. The receptors derive from an adult with an advanced solid tumor such as melanoma, head and neck, liver or kidney cancer.

The chain is built from TRBV25-1 and TRBJ1-2, with 10 bases matching TRBD1. V lost 6 bases, J lost 7 bases, and 11 bases stayed unmatched. CDR1 MGHDK and CDR2 SYGVNS come from the germline V gene. The CDR3 consists of 15 residues. This CDR3 is CASSAPGQGSAGYTF. As DNA, the CDR3 is TGTGCCAGCAGCGCACCGGGACAGGGGTCTGCTGGCTACACCTTC.

The V gene is TRBV5-8, the J gene TRBJ1-5; no definite D call. From germline, CDR1 is SGHTS and CDR2 YDEGEE. Trimming stripped 1 base from V and 7 bases from J, with 0 bases between. This CDR3 contains 10 residues. In DNA form, the CDR3 reads TGTGCCAGCAGCTTGCAGCCCCAGCATTTT. It translates to CASSLQPQHF. Looking up the rest from reference TRBV5-8 and TRBJ1-5 gives the full variable domain: EAGVTQSPTHLIKTRGQQATLRCSPISGHTSVYWYQQALGLGLQFLLWYDEGEERNRGNFPPRFSGRQFPNYSSELNVNALELEDSALYLCASSLQPQHFGDGTRLSIL.

Written as DNA, the CDR3 is TGTGCCAGCAGTTTTCAGGGGGAGGGCGAGCAGTACTTC. This sequence encodes CASSFQGEGEQYF. The V gene is TRBV2, the J gene TRBJ2-7; D is tentatively TRBD1 or TRBD2 (7 bases each). V was trimmed by 5 bases and J by 6 bases, leaving 14 bases between them. Per the germline V gene, CDR1 is SNHLY and CDR2 is FYNNEI. The CDR3 consists of 13 residues.

The chain is built from TRBV7-2 and TRBJ1-1, with D hard to call. Per germline, CDR1 SGHTA and CDR2 FQGNSA. The CDR3 is 11 residues long. Trimming took 3 bases from V and 6 from J, leaving 5 bases between them. CDR3 in amino acids: CASSFFAEAFF. The CDR3 coding sequence is TGTGCCAGCAGCTTTTTTGCTGAAGCTTTCTTT.

The chain employs TRBV30 and TRBJ1-2; D remains ambiguous. Trimming left V 4 bases short and J 4 bases short, with 16 bases between. This CDR3 has 14 amino acids. CDR1 GTSNPN and CDR2 SVGIG come from the germline V gene (reference sequence). CDR3 coding DNA: TGTGCCTGGAATTTCTTGGGCAGGAGCTATGGCTACACCTTC. Translated, it gives CAWNFLGRSYGYTF.

The chain uses TRBV7-6 and TRBJ2-1; 9 bases line up with TRBD2. Germline CDR1 is SGHVS and CDR2 is FNYEAQ. The junction had 7 bases not matched to a gene; V was cut back by 6 bases and J by 7 bases. CDR3 size: 14 residues. The CDR3, as DNA: TGTGCCAGCAGTCCGCGGCGGGGGGGGAATGAGCAGTTCTTC. Its protein product is CASSPRRGGNEQFF.

The V gene is TRBV9, the J gene TRBJ2-1; TRBD2 agrees at 10 bases. Trimming removed 4 bases from V and 5 bases from J; junction bases left unmatched: 9. This CDR3 has 16 residues. The germline V gene encodes CDR1 SGDLS and CDR2 YYNGEE. The CDR3 region is CASSSISGGSHNEQFF. In nucleotides, the CDR3 is TGTGCCAGCAGCTCGATTAGCGGGGGGTCCCACAATGAGCAGTTCTTC.

The J gene is TRBJ1-5, the V gene TRBV4-3; D ambiguous. Trimming took off 0 bases at V and 0 bases at J, with 6 bases between the two ends. Germline V gene sequence: CDR1 LGHNA, CDR2 YSLEER. The CDR3 runs to 15 residues. The CDR3 coding sequence is TGCGCCAGCAGCCAAGAGGCGAATAGCAATCAGCCCCAGCATTTT. This sequence encodes CASSQEANSNQPQHF.

This chain uses TRBV11-2 with TRBJ2-7; D gene uncertain. The CDR3 length is 12 residues. Germline V lookup: CDR1 SGHAT, CDR2 FQNNGV. Deletions cut 2 bases from V and 4 bases from J, with 6 bases between. In DNA, the CDR3 is TGTGCCAGCAGCTTACATCGGTACGAGCAGTACTTC. Translating it yields CASSLHRYEQYF.

The chain combines TRBV6-5 with TRBJ2-7, with 7 bases matching TRBD1. V trimming: 0 bases; J trimming: 7 bases; junction bases outside the gene matches: 9. CDR1 is MNHEY and CDR2 is SVGAGI in the germline V gene. The CDR3 is 15 amino acids. CDR3 bases: TGTGCCAGCAGTTACTCGTACAGGGGCCCGGGAGAGCAGTACTTC. This gives the protein CASSYSYRGPGEQYF.

Within the sample, this clone is medium-sized. V is TRBV5-3 and J is TRBJ1-5, with a possible D match to TRBD1 (5 bases). TRBV5-3 is filed as an ORF, its function uncertain. The CDR3 has 14 residues. Trimming left V 2 bases short and J 4 bases short, with 10 bases between. The CDR3 DNA sequence: TGTGCCAGAAGCTTACTTAGGGGTAATCAGCCCCAGCATTTT. This sequence encodes CARSLLRGNQPQHF.

The chain has TRBV6-5 and TRBJ1-2; the D gene is possibly TRBD1 (6 bases). The V end was cut by 6 bases, the J end by 13 bases, with 27 bases between. The CDR3 totals 15 residues. Germline values: CDR1 MNHEY, CDR2 SVGAGI. CDR3 in DNA: TGTGCCAGCAGCCGACGGGCGACAGGCCGGGTAACCCCCACCTTC. It is translated as CASSRRATGRVTPTF.

This chain joins TRBV4-3 and TRBJ2-4; D is perhaps TRBD1 (5 bases). Germline loops: CDR1 LGHNA, CDR2 YSLEER. Trimming left V 0 bases short and J 2 bases short, with 14 bases between. The CDR3 loop spans 17 amino acids. The CDR3 reads CASSQDGPKGSKNIQYF. The DNA of the CDR3 is TGCGCCAGCAGCCAAGATGGGCCCAAGGGGTCCAAAAACATTCAGTACTTC.

V and J are TRBV5-1 and TRBJ2-3; 8 bases fit TRBD1. The CDR3 loop spans 15 amino acids. CDR1 is SGHRS, CDR2 YFSETQ, per germline. The V and J ends lost 5 bases and 1 base, in that order; junction bases with no gene match: 6. The DNA for the CDR3 is TGCGCCAGCAGTTTGACAGGGGATCGCACAGATACGCAGTATTTT. Its translation: CASSLTGDRTDTQYF.

This sequence joins TRBV11-3 and TRBJ2-2, with 8 nucleotides matching TRBD2. The CDR3 loop spans 15 amino acids. V lost 1 base to trimming and J lost 5 bases; unmatched junction nucleotides: 3. The germline gives CDR1 SGHNT, CDR2 YENEEA. The CDR3 reads CASSLAGGPTGELFF. Written as DNA, the CDR3 is TGTGCCAGCAGCTTAGCGGGGGGGCCTACCGGGGAGCTGTTTTTT.